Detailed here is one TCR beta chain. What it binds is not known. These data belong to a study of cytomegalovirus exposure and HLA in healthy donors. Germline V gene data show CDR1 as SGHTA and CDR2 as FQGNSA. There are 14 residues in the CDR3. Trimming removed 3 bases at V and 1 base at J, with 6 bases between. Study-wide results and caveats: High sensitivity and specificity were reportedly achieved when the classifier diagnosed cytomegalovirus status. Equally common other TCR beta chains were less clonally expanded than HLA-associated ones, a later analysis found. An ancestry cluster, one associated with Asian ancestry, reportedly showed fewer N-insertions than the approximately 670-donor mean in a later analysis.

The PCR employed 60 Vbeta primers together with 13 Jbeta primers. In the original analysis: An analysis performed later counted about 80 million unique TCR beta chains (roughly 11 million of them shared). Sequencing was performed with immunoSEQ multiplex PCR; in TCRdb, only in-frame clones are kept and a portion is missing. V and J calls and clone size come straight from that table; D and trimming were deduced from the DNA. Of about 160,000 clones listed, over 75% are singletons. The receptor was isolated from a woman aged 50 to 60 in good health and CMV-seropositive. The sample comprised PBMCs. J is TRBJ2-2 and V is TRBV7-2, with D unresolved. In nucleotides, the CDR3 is TGTGCCAGCAGCTTTACAGTGAACACCGGGGAGCTGTTTTTT. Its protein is CASSFTVNTGELFF.